Presented here are 21 T cell receptor beta chains from one specimen sequenced in a study of post-analysis software for immune sequencing data. Carried by the TCR beta cDNA libraries were unique molecular identifiers. TCRdb processed the PCR reads anew with MiXCR; each CDR3 protein has one entry. The sample lists roughly 160,000 distinct CDR3 sequences, 35% to 40% occurring once. Specimen: blood, collected after autologous hematopoietic stem cell transplantation. Receptors originate from a girl aged 5-17 years with multiple sclerosis.

The J gene is TRBJ2-7, the V gene TRBV15, with 10 bases matching TRBD1. The germline V gene encodes CDR1 LNHNV and CDR2 YYDKDF (reference sequence). V shed 1 base, J shed 6 bases, and the junction held 9 bases outside the gene matches. CDR3 length equals 16 residues. In nucleotides, the CDR3 is TGTGCCACCAGCAGAGGTAGACAGGGGGCGCGGTTCGAGCAGTACTTC. Its protein product is CATSRGRQGARFEQYF. The entire variable domain, with the rest obtained from reference TRBV15 and TRBJ2-7, is as follows: DAMVIQNPRYQVTQFGKPVTLSCSQTLNHNVMYWYQQKSSQAPKLLFHYYDKDFNNEADTPDNFQSRRPNTSFCFLDIRSPGLGDTAMYLCATSRGRQGARFEQYFGPGTRLTVT.

The chain links TRBV20-1 to TRBJ2-3, with 9 bases that match TRBD2. From germline, CDR1 is DFQATT and CDR2 SNEGSKA (reference sequence). This CDR3 region has 17 residues. V was clipped by 6 bases and J by 3 bases; unmatched bases: 16. The CDR3 coding sequence is TGCAGTGCCACCGCGACTTCCTTAGCGGGAGAGACAGATACGCAGTATTTT. Translated, it gives CSATATSLAGETDTQYF.

The chain joins TRBV2 to TRBJ2-6; no definite D call. The CDR3 sequence is 12 residues long. Germline assignment: CDR1 SNHLY and CDR2 FYNNEI. Trimming cost V 6 bases and J 4 bases, with 4 bases left between them. The CDR3 sequence is CASRVGANVLTF. The CDR3 DNA sequence: TGTGCCAGCAGGGTAGGGGCCAACGTCCTGACTTTC.

This chain links TRBV20-1 with TRBJ2-7, with 7 bases identical to TRBD2. V lost 0 bases to trimming and J lost 3 bases; unmatched junction nucleotides: 5. The CDR3 contains 14 residues. Germline V lookup: CDR1 DFQATT, CDR2 SNEGSKA (reference sequence). In DNA form, the CDR3 reads TGCAGTGCTAGAGATGGGACTACCTTCTACGAGCAGTACTTC. Translation gives CSARDGTTFYEQYF.

This clonotype has more than one count but fewer than ten. The genes are TRBV12-3 or TRBV12-4 and TRBJ2-7; 11 bases map to TRBD1. With V trimmed by 3 bases and J by 3 bases, 4 bases remained unmatched. This CDR3 comprises 15 residues. CDR3 sequence: CASSFRDRGFYEQYF. The CDR3, as DNA: TGTGCCAGCAGTTTCCGGGACAGGGGGTTCTACGAGCAGTACTTC.

This clonotype was picked up a small number of times. The chain joins TRBV4-2 to TRBJ1-1; possible D gene TRBD1, 6 bases. The CDR3 sequence is 17 residues long. Trimming took 0 bases from V and 6 from J, leaving 20 bases between them. Germline CDR1 LGHNA, CDR2 YNFKEQ. The CDR3: CASSQDVSGPGVSEAFF. CDR3 nucleotide sequence: TGTGCCAGCAGCCAAGATGTTTCCGGGCCAGGGGTTTCTGAAGCTTTCTTT.

This clonotype was seen only a few times. One end of the junction does not line up with germline, which may come from a read error. This chain connects TRBV20-1 to TRBJ2-7; 7 bases are shared with TRBD1. CDR1 is DFQATT, CDR2 SNEGSKA, per germline (reference sequence). This CDR3 contains 15 residues. The CDR3 loop is CGALKGDSATYEQYF. The CDR3 DNA is TGCGGTGCCCTTAAAGGGGACAGCGCTACCTACGAGCAGTACTTC.

The chain combines TRBV6-2 or TRBV6-3 with TRBJ2-1; 9 positions agree with TRBD2. Germline trimming cut 2 bases from V and 0 bases from J; bases unmatched to any gene: 11. There are 19 residues in the CDR3. Per germline, CDR1 MNHEY and CDR2 SVGEGT. This CDR3 is CASSYGWREGQSSYNEQFF. CDR3 bases: TGTGCCAGCAGTTACGGCTGGCGGGAGGGCCAAAGCTCCTACAATGAGCAGTTCTTC.

The CDR3 sequence is CASSISGAAYNEQYF. In DNA form, the CDR3 reads TGTGCCAGTAGTATTTCGGGAGCCGCTTACAATGAGCAGTACTTC. The chain has TRBV19 and TRBJ2-1, with D possibly TRBD2 on 6 matching bases. Judging by the DNA end, TRBJ2-7 fits better; the J call may be wrong. Germline V gene data show CDR1 as LNHDA and CDR2 as SQIVND (reference sequence). CDR3 length equals 15 residues.

The sample holds a few counts of this clonotype. The chain links TRBV20-1 to TRBJ2-3; no reliable D call. Germline lookup yields CDR1 DFQATT and CDR2 SNEGSKA (reference sequence). V was trimmed by 8 bases and J by 0 bases, leaving 18 bases between them. The CDR3 sequence is 15 residues long. As DNA, the CDR3 is TGCAGTCTGGCCCCTATCGGAGATAGCACAGATACGCAGTATTTT. Translation: CSLAPIGDSTDTQYF.

The chain carries TRBV3-1 and TRBJ2-1, with TRBD1 identical over 9 bases. The CDR3 covers 19 residues. V lost 0 bases and J lost 4; bases outside the gene matches: 13. CDR1 is LGHDT and CDR2 is YNNKEL in the germline V gene (reference sequence). The CDR3 reads CASSQEGTGPTWLYNEQFF. The CDR3 nucleotides are TGTGCCAGCAGCCAAGAGGGGACAGGGCCAACGTGGTTGTACAATGAGCAGTTCTTC.

The chain combines TRBV9 with TRBJ2-7, with 8 bases aligning to TRBD1. This CDR3 contains 17 residues. V shed 1 base, J shed 2 bases, and the junction held 11 bases outside the gene matches. From germline, CDR1 is SGDLS and CDR2 YYNGEE. The CDR3 DNA reads as TGTGCCAGCAGCGTACCCTCGACAGGGGAGATGGCCTACGAGCAGTACTTC. Translation: CASSVPSTGEMAYEQYF.

Points on this clonotype: A read error may be the cause here, since a much bigger clone is one base away. This chain links TRBV6-2 or TRBV6-3 with TRBJ2-7; D unresolved. V dropped 0 bases and J dropped 3 bases, with 12 bases sitting between them. The CDR3 consists of 15 residues. Germline V gene sequence: CDR1 MNHEY, CDR2 SVGEGT. CDR3 in amino acids: CASSYSLNLGYEQYF. The CDR3 bases are TGTGCCAGCAGTTACTCCCTTAACCTTGGCTACGAGCAGTACTTC.

This clonotype was detected many times. The chain joins TRBV2 to TRBJ2-7; D gene unclear. CDR3 length: 13 residues. With 7 bases removed from V and 0 bases from J, the gap between germline ends came to 10 bases. CDR1 is SNHLY, CDR2 FYNNEI, per germline. CDR3 in amino acids: CASTRPDSYEQYF. The CDR3 bases are TGTGCCAGCACCAGGCCAGACTCCTACGAGCAGTACTTC.

This clonotype was recorded a few times. V usage is TRBV5-1 and J usage is TRBJ1-4; D is uncertain. There are 19 residues in the CDR3. Deletions cut 4 bases from V and 0 bases from J, with 22 bases between. CDR1 and CDR2 (germline): SGHRS, YFSETQ. The CDR3 protein is CASSPGSVTFPTTNEKLFF. CDR3 in DNA: TGCGCCAGCAGCCCAGGTTCTGTGACTTTCCCCACAACTAATGAAAAACTGTTTTTT.

This rearrangement joins TRBV5-1 to TRBJ2-1; D is possibly TRBD2 (6 bases). V gave up 1 base and J gave up 10 bases, with 15 bases separating them. CDR3 length: 14 amino acids. Germline loops: CDR1 SGHRS, CDR2 YFSETQ. CDR3 sequence reads: CASSLWGDPHEQFF. The CDR3 nucleotides are TGCGCCAGCAGCTTGTGGGGGGACCCCCACGAGCAGTTCTTC.

This clonotype appeared a few times. J is TRBJ2-3 and V is TRBV4-1, with 10 bases lining up with TRBD2. The germline V gene has CDR1 MGHRA and CDR2 YSYEKL. The ends lost 1 base at V and 2 bases at J; junction bases unmatched: 6. The length of the CDR3 is 17 residues. The CDR3 DNA sequence: TGCGCCAGCAGCCAAGCAAAAAGCGGGAGGGACACAGATACGCAGTATTTT. Amino acid sequence: CASSQAKSGRDTDTQYF.

There are many counts of this clonotype. The chain employs TRBV7-2 and TRBJ2-1; no reliable D call. The CDR3 extends over 13 amino acids. CDR1 is SGHTA, CDR2 FQGNSA, per germline. The V gene lost 1 base and the J gene lost 3 bases, with 4 bases spanning the gap. The CDR3, as DNA: TGTGCCAGCAGCTTAGGGATCTACAATGAGCAGTTCTTC. It specifies CASSLGIYNEQFF.

In this sample, this clonotype turned up a few times. The chain couples TRBV5-1 to TRBJ2-7; TRBD2 aligns across 9 bases. Trimming cost V 1 base and J 4 bases; bases outside gene matches: 15. Looked up from germline, CDR1 is SGHRS and CDR2 is YFSETQ. This CDR3 is 18 amino acids long. CDR3 bases: TGCGCCAGCAGCTTGCCTGCTAGCGGGAACGAATCGGGTTACGAGCAGTACTTC. Amino acid sequence: CASSLPASGNESGYEQYF.

V is TRBV6-5 and J is TRBJ1-2, with D perhaps TRBD1 (5 bases). V was pared by 5 bases and J by 10 bases, with 20 bases between. The CDR3 is 14 amino acids. Germline V lookup: CDR1 MNHEY, CDR2 SVGAGI. The CDR3, as DNA: TGTGCCAGCAGTGGACGGGGGGTCGCGCGGCCCTACACCTTC. Residues: CASSGRGVARPYTF.

The V gene is TRBV20-1, the J gene TRBJ2-7, with 11 bases identical to TRBD2. The CDR3 is 16 amino acids. The junction had 13 bases not matched to a gene; V was cut back by 3 bases and J by 6 bases. Germline CDR1 is DFQATT and CDR2 is SNEGSKA (reference sequence). CDR3 loop: CSASFDLLAGGSEQYF. The CDR3 DNA reads as TGCAGTGCTAGTTTTGATCTGCTAGCGGGAGGTTCCGAGCAGTACTTC.